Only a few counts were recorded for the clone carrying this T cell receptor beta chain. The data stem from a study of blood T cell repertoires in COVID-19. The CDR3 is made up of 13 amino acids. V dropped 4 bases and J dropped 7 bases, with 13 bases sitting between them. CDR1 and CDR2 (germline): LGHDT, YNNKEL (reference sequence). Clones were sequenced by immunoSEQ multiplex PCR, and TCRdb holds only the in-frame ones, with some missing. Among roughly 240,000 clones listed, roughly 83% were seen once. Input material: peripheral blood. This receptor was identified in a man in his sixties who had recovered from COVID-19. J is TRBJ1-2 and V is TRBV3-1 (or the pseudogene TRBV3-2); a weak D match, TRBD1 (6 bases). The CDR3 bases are TGTGCCAGCAGCCGTAAATCAGGGGCTGGCTACACCTTC. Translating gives CASSRKSGAGYTF.